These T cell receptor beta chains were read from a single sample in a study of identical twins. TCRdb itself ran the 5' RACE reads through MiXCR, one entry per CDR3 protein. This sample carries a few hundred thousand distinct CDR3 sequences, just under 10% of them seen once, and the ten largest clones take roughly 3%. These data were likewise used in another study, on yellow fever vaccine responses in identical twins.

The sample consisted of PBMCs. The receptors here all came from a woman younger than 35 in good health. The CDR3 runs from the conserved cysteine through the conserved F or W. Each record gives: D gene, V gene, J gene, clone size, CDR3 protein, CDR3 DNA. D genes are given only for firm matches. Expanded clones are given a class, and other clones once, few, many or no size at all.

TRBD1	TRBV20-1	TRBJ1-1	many	CSARAGTGLGGAFF	TGCAGTGCTAGGGCCGGGACAGGGCTCGGGGGAGCTTTCTTT
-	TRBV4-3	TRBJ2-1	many	CASSGQNNEQFF	TGCGCCAGCAGCGGCCAGAACAATGAGCAGTTCTTC
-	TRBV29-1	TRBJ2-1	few	CSVEHLGPEQFF	TGCAGCGTTGAACACCTCGGACCGGAGCAGTTCTTC
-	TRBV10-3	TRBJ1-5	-	CAISEDQGLTYGQPQHF	TGTGCCATCAGTGAGGACCAGGGTCTTACGTATGGTCAGCCCCAGCATTTT
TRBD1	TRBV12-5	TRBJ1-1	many	CASGGQLNTEAFF	TGTGCTAGTGGGGGACAGCTCAACACTGAAGCTTTCTTT
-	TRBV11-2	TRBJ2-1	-	CASSLQVSGYNEQFF	TGTGCCAGCAGCTTACAAGTTAGCGGATACAATGAGCAGTTCTTC
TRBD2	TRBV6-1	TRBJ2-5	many	CASRRLAGVETQYF	TGTGCCAGCAGGCGACTAGCGGGGGTAGAGACCCAGTACTTC
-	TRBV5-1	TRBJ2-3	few	CASSSYPGRDTQYF	TGCGCCAGCAGCTCGTACCCAGGGAGAGATACGCAGTATTTT
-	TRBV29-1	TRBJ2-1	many	CSVEHPARVYNEQFF	TGCAGCGTTGAACATCCGGCGAGGGTCTACAATGAGCAGTTCTTC
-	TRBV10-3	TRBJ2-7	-	CATVLDRSGSEQYF	TGTGCCACTGTATTGGACCGATCGGGGTCCGAGCAGTACTTC
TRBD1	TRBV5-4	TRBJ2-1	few	CASRDRGGSNEQFF	TGTGCCAGCAGGGACAGGGGAGGTAGCAATGAGCAGTTCTTC
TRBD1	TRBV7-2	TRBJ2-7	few	CASSDWGRGLEQYF	TGTGCCAGCAGCGATTGGGGCAGGGGGCTCGAGCAGTACTTC
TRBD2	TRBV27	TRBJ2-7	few	CASRSSLTSGGYEQYF	TGTGCCAGCAGGAGCAGCCTGACTAGCGGGGGCTACGAGCAGTACTTC
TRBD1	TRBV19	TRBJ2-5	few	CASSPQGDREETQYF	TGTGCCAGTAGTCCACAGGGGGACAGGGAAGAGACCCAGTACTTC
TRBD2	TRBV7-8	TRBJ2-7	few	CASSFNSGRAGGEQYF	TGTGCCAGCAGCTTCAATAGCGGGAGGGCCGGAGGAGAGCAGTACTTC
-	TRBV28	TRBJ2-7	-	CASSFRREGYEQYF	TGTGCCAGCAGTTTCCGCAGGGAAGGCTACGAGCAGTACTTC
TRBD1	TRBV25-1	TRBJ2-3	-	CASSPGTGHTDTQYF	TGTGCCAGCAGCCCCGGGACAGGGCACACAGATACGCAGTATTTT
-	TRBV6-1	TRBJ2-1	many	CASSPLGPVEQFF	TGTGCCAGCAGTCCACTAGGGCCGGTTGAGCAGTTCTTC
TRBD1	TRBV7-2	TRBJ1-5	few	CASSPAGTGNQPQHF	TGTGCCAGCAGCCCGGCCGGGACAGGGAATCAGCCCCAGCATTTT
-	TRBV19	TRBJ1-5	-	CASHFRGNQPQHF	TGTGCCAGTCACTTCAGAGGGAATCAGCCCCAGCATTTT
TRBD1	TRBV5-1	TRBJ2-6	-	CASSSQGAGGSGANVLTF	TGCGCCAGCAGCTCCCAAGGGGCAGGGGGCTCTGGGGCCAACGTCCTGACTTTC
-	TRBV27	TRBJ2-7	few	CASSPSDRYEQYF	TGTGCCAGCAGCCCCTCGGACCGCTACGAGCAGTACTTC
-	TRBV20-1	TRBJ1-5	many	CSARSGGGLDQPQHF	TGCAGTGCTAGATCCGGTGGGGGGCTTGATCAGCCCCAGCATTTT
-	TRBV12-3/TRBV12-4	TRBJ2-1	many	CASTSGANEQFF	TGTGCCAGCACCTCTGGCGCGAATGAGCAGTTCTTC
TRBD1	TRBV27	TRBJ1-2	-	CASSRRQGTDGYTF	TGTGCCAGCAGTAGGCGACAGGGTACGGATGGCTACACCTTC
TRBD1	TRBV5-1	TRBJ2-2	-	CASSSGTGAGELFF	TGCGCCAGCAGCTCCGGGACAGGGGCCGGGGAGCTGTTTTTT
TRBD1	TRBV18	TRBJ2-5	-	CASSPRTGAETQYF	TGTGCCAGCTCACCGAGGACAGGGGCAGAGACCCAGTACTTC
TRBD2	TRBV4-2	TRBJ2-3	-	CASSQDTSGIDTQYF	TGTGCCAGCAGCCAAGATACTAGCGGGATAGATACGCAGTATTTT
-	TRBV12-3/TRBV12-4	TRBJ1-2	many	CASSEQVSYYGYTF	TGTGCCAGCAGTGAACAGGTCTCCTACTATGGCTACACCTTC
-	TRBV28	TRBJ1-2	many	CASSLLSDYGYTF	TGTGCCAGCAGTTTGCTGTCCGACTATGGCTACACCTTC
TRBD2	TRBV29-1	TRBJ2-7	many	CSVEMVGGNEQYF	TGCAGCGTTGAAATGGTGGGAGGGAACGAGCAGTACTTC
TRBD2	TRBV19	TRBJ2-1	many	CASTVAGDYNEQFF	TGTGCCAGTACTGTAGCGGGGGATTACAATGAGCAGTTCTTC